Sequencing of this T cell receptor (beta chain) was carried out in a study of OX40 agonist ivuxolimab in advanced cancers. Looking at the study overall: Hepatocellular carcinoma, melanoma, renal cell or head and neck cancer occurred in dose-escalation patients.

Trimming removed 5 bases at V and 14 bases at J, with 21 bases between. Germline V gene lookup returns CDR1 SNHLY and CDR2 FYNNEI. There are 14 residues in the CDR3. Sequenced by immunoSEQ multiplex PCR; TCRdb stores in-frame clones only, minus some. The repertoire holds more than 70,000 clones, with roughly nine tenths as singletons. This chain connects TRBV2 to TRBJ1-4, with a weak D call TRBD1 (5 bases). The clonotype comes from an adult with an advanced solid tumor such as melanoma, head and neck, liver or kidney cancer. Sequenced here: CD4+ or CD8+ T cells sorted from blood, sampled in a trial of the OX40 agonist ivuxolimab. Here the CDR3 reads CASSPPGPSDSLFF. The CDR3 nucleotides read TGTGCCAGCAGTCCCCCGGGACCATCGGATAGTCTGTTTTTT.